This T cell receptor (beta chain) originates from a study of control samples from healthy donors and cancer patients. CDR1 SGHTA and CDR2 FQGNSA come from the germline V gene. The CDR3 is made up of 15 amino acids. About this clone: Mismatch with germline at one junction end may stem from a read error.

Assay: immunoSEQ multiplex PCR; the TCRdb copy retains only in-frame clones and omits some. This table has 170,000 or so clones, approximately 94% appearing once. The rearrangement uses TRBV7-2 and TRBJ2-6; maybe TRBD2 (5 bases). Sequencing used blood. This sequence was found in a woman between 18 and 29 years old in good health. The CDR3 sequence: CASSLSRDGSNVLTF. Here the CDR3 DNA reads TGTGCCAGCAGCTTATCCCGGGATGGGTCCAACGTCCTGACTTTC.